These 26 T cell receptor beta chains share one sample of origin, sequenced in a study of T-cell memory formation after mild COVID-19. Each CDR3 protein gets one entry after TCRdb re-called the 5' RACE reads with MiXCR. The sample carries a few hundred thousand distinct CDR3 sequences, roughly 15% recorded once. The sequencing input was PBMCs or a T cell subset sorted from them (not recorded which). These receptors originate from a man aged 18 to 29 who had mild COVID-19 (a few samples of this study predate the infection). Cell type and time point are not known.

V and J are TRBV29-1 and TRBJ2-6; no clear D gene. CDR1 and CDR2 (germline): SQVTM, ANQGSEA. Trimming left V 3 bases short and J 2 bases short, with 5 bases between. This CDR3 comprises 13 residues. CDR3 nucleotide sequence: TGCAGCGTTGAGTGGACTGGGGCCAACGTCCTGACTTTC. Protein sequence: CSVEWTGANVLTF.

This clonotype occurred a few times. The V and J genes are TRBV6-5 and TRBJ2-1; 8 bases agree with TRBD2. This CDR3 is built from 14 residues. V trimming: 5 bases; J trimming: 6 bases; junction bases outside the gene matches: 6. Germline V gene sequence: CDR1 MNHEY, CDR2 SVGAGI. DNA of the CDR3: TGTGCCAGCAGTATACCGGGACTAGGCAATGAGCAGTTCTTC. Translating gives CASSIPGLGNEQFF.

The chain recombines TRBV29-1 with TRBJ2-3; 9 bases are a match to TRBD2. The germline gives CDR1 SQVTM, CDR2 ANQGSEA. The trim removed 6 bases at V and 0 bases at J, leaving 10 bases unmatched. The CDR3 runs 16 residues. In nucleotides, the CDR3 is TGCAGCGTCAAAGGGGTGCGGGGGGGCAGCACAGATACGCAGTATTTT. It translates to CSVKGVRGGSTDTQYF.

This clonotype was counted only a few times. The CDR3 region has the DNA TGTGCCAGCAGTTTGGCAGGGATAAACATTCAGTACTTC. Its protein product is CASSLAGINIQYF. J is TRBJ2-4 and V is TRBV12-3 or TRBV12-4, with a tentative D call TRBD1 (5 bases). The V and J ends lost 3 bases and 6 bases respectively, with 9 bases between them. The CDR3 extends over 13 amino acids.

This clonotype has a handful of counts. V and J are TRBV11-2 and TRBJ2-3, with D uncertain. The CDR3 sequence is 15 residues long. Per germline, CDR1 SGHAT and CDR2 FQNNGV. V lost 5 bases and J 4 bases, leaving 16 bases between the germline ends. The CDR3 region has the DNA TGTGCCAGCAGCACCCTTGGTGGATTCGCAGATACGCAGTATTTT. This gives the protein CASSTLGGFADTQYF.

This clonotype was counted a few times. The chain has TRBV6-5 and TRBJ1-2; D is possibly TRBD1 (5 bases). Trimming removed 0 bases at V and 3 bases at J, with 11 bases between. CDR1 is MNHEY and CDR2 is SVGAGI in the germline V gene. The CDR3 runs 15 residues. The CDR3 region is CASSYSSQGHYGYTF. The CDR3, as DNA: TGTGCCAGCAGTTACTCATCCCAGGGACACTATGGCTACACCTTC.

The chain combines TRBV29-1 with TRBJ2-2; D may match TRBD1 or TRBD2 (6 bases each). The germline V and J ends were trimmed by 7 bases and 2 bases, with 11 bases remaining between them. The germline V gene encodes CDR1 SQVTM and CDR2 ANQGSEA. This CDR3 comprises 13 residues. CDR3 region: CSGGGGNTGELFF. In DNA form, the CDR3 reads TGCAGCGGTGGAGGGGGAAACACCGGGGAGCTGTTTTTT.

In this sample, this clonotype turned up many times. The V call is TRBV1, the J call TRBJ1-5. TRBV1 is assigned pseudogene status. The CDR3 contains 13 residues. The CDR3 region is CTSARAWREHQHF. Written as DNA, the CDR3 is TGCACCAGTGCTAGGGCTTGGAGGGAGCATCAGCATTTT.

This sequence joins TRBV30 and TRBJ1-1, with D hard to call. This CDR3 contains 12 residues. V lost 3 bases and J lost 6, with 11 bases in between. Germline V gene sequence: CDR1 GTSNPN, CDR2 SVGIG (reference sequence). In nucleotides, the CDR3 is TGTGCCTGGAGGAGGACCGGCCCTGAAGCTTTCTTT. Its protein is CAWRRTGPEAFF. The complete variable domain, with remaining parts taken from reference TRBV30 and TRBJ1-1, reads SQTIHQWPATLVQPVGSPLSLECTVEGTSNPNLYWYRQAAGRGLQLLFYSVGIGQISSEVPQNLSASRPQDRQFILSSKKLLLSDSGFYLCAWRRTGPEAFFGQGTRLTVV.

The rearrangement joins TRBV5-5 to TRBJ1-1; 8 bases align to TRBD1. The CDR3 has 14 amino acids. V lost 4 bases to trimming and J lost 3 bases; unmatched junction nucleotides: 5. Per the germline V gene, CDR1 is SGHKS and CDR2 is YYEKEE (reference sequence). The CDR3 sequence is CASSQGQGYTEAFF. In DNA, the CDR3 is TGTGCCAGCAGCCAAGGACAGGGCTACACTGAAGCTTTCTTT.

This clonotype has a handful of counts. The chain uses TRBV2 and TRBJ2-7; D possibly corresponds to TRBD1 (5 bases). Trimming stripped 3 bases from V and 4 bases from J, with 19 bases between. This CDR3 is built from 16 residues. Germline assignment: CDR1 SNHLY and CDR2 FYNNEI. CDR3 DNA sequence: TGTGCCAGCAGTGAGGGGCTGAATAACTTCGTTTACGAGCAGTACGTC. Amino acid sequence: CASSEGLNNFVYEQYV.

There are a few counts of this clonotype. The chain couples TRBV20-1 to TRBJ2-7; D is perhaps TRBD1 (6 bases). This CDR3 region has 15 residues. Germline V gives CDR1 DFQATT, CDR2 SNEGSKA (reference sequence). Trimming took off 3 bases at V and 0 bases at J, with 15 bases between the two ends. CDR3: CSARYPTGYSYEQYF. CDR3 sequence (DNA): TGCAGTGCTAGGTATCCGACAGGCTACTCCTACGAGCAGTACTTC.

This clonotype was seen only a few times. V is TRBV20-1 and J is TRBJ1-3; possible D gene TRBD1, 5 bases. The CDR3 length is 14 residues. The V end lost 1 base, the J end lost 3 bases, and 10 bases lay between the germline ends. Germline assignment: CDR1 DFQATT and CDR2 SNEGSKA (reference sequence). The CDR3 DNA sequence: TGCAGTGCTAGAGGGCAGGGATTTGGAAACACCATATATTTT. It encodes CSARGQGFGNTIYF.

This chain uses TRBV6-5 with TRBJ2-7; no reliable D call. The CDR3 runs 13 residues. The V end lost 6 bases, the J end lost 5 bases, and 14 bases lay between the germline ends. In germline, CDR1 is MNHEY, CDR2 SVGAGI. The CDR3 nucleotides read TGTGCCAGCAGGGACGCCCGTGTGCACGAGCAGTACTTC. It specifies CASRDARVHEQYF.

This clonotype showed up just a few times. The chain combines TRBV6-5 with TRBJ2-1; no firm D call. Germline CDR1 is MNHEY and CDR2 is SVGAGI. The CDR3 totals 11 residues. Trimming removed 4 bases from V and 8 bases from J, with 6 bases in between. CDR3 in amino acids: CASSSFDEQFF. CDR3 nucleotides: TGTGCCAGCAGTTCGTTCGATGAGCAGTTCTTC.

The chain employs TRBV9 and TRBJ1-4, with D unclear. The CDR3 length is 15 residues. The V and J ends lost 2 bases and 2 bases respectively, with 10 bases between them. Germline assignment: CDR1 SGDLS and CDR2 YYNGEE. CDR3 protein: CASSVNLATNEKLFF. CDR3 coding DNA: TGTGCCAGCAGCGTGAACTTGGCGACTAATGAAAAACTGTTTTTT.

This clonotype was counted only a few times. A much larger clonotype is one base distant, so this may be a read error. The V call is TRBV2, the J call TRBJ1-1, with D hard to call. From germline, CDR1 is SNHLY and CDR2 FYNNEI. This CDR3 spans 11 amino acids. V was clipped by 6 bases and J by 4 bases, with 6 bases between them. The CDR3 spells CASSYATEAFF. Written as DNA, the CDR3 is TGTGCCAGCAGCTATGCCACTGAAGCTTTCTTT.

This clonotype was recorded a few times. J is TRBJ1-1 and V is TRBV29-1, with D perhaps TRBD1 (6 bases). In germline, CDR1 is SQVTM, CDR2 ANQGSEA. The CDR3 loop spans 14 amino acids. The V and J ends lost 7 bases and 2 bases respectively, with 17 bases between them. CDR3 sequence reads: CSDTLTGANTEAFF. The CDR3 DNA reads as TGCAGCGACACCCTGACAGGAGCCAACACTGAAGCTTTCTTT.

The chain joins TRBV12-3 or TRBV12-4 to TRBJ2-1, with D maybe TRBD1 (6 bases). V was trimmed by 1 base and J by 7 bases, leaving 14 bases between them. The CDR3 contains 15 residues. This chain's CDR3 is CASSLGSGRGNEQFF. As DNA, the CDR3 is TGTGCCAGCAGTTTAGGCTCGGGTAGGGGGAATGAGCAGTTCTTC.

V gene TRBV11-2 combines with J gene TRBJ2-7; D is unresolved. Trimming took 4 bases from V and 2 from J, leaving 9 bases between them. The CDR3 consists of 13 residues. CDR1 and CDR2 from the germline V gene are SGHAT and FQNNGV. The CDR3 DNA reads TGTGCCAGCAGCTCTGTCAGGACCTACGAGCAGTACGTC. Translating it yields CASSSVRTYEQYV.

This clonotype was seen a few times. The chain recombines TRBV2 with TRBJ1-5, with 8 nucleotides matching TRBD1. The CDR3 runs to 14 residues. Germline assignment: CDR1 SNHLY and CDR2 FYNNEI. Trimming took 5 bases from V and 7 from J; bases not matched to a gene: 7. Here the CDR3 reads CASSLRGLGQPQHF. In DNA form, the CDR3 reads TGTGCCAGCAGTCTCAGGGGGCTAGGACAGCCCCAGCATTTT.

This clonotype was picked up a small number of times. J is TRBJ1-5 and V is TRBV10-3; D unresolved. Looked up from germline, CDR1 is ENHRY and CDR2 is SYGVKD. The CDR3 extends over 14 amino acids. The V end lost 2 bases, the J end lost 1 base, and 6 bases lay between the germline ends. The CDR3 DNA sequence: TGTGCCATCAGTGAGGGCGGAAGCAATCAGCCCCAGCATTTT. This translates into CAISEGGSNQPQHF.

In this sample, this clonotype turned up a few times. The chain carries TRBV4-3 and TRBJ1-5; D remains unclear. Germline lookup yields CDR1 LGHNA and CDR2 YSLEER. The CDR3 extends over 15 amino acids. V was cut by 0 bases and J by 0 bases, with 6 bases left in between. The chain's CDR3 is CASSQDADSNQPQHF. In DNA, the CDR3 is TGCGCCAGCAGCCAAGACGCGGATAGCAATCAGCCCCAGCATTTT.

J is TRBJ2-7 and V is TRBV28, with a tentative D call TRBD2 (5 bases). CDR1 and CDR2 (germline): MDHEN, SYDVKM. This CDR3 is built from 14 residues. V was trimmed by 1 base and J by 3 bases, leaving 10 bases between them. The DNA of the CDR3 is TGTGCCAGCAGTTTATCGGGATTCAGCTACGAGCAGTACTTC. Amino acids: CASSLSGFSYEQYF.

This rearrangement joins TRBV7-2 to TRBJ2-3, with D hard to call. V was trimmed by 0 bases and J by 3 bases, leaving 16 bases between them. Germline V gene lookup returns CDR1 SGHTA and CDR2 FQGNSA. The CDR3 totals 17 residues. This CDR3 is CASSLAVGGSATDTQYF. Written as DNA, the CDR3 is TGTGCCAGCAGCTTAGCCGTGGGTGGAAGTGCGACAGATACGCAGTATTTT.

This clonotype was detected only a few times. The rearrangement uses TRBV5-4 and TRBJ2-7; 9 bases are shared with TRBD1. The CDR3 loop spans 14 amino acids. V dropped 3 bases and J dropped 6; count of bases not matched to a gene: 7. The germline V gene has CDR1 SGHNT and CDR2 YYREEE (reference sequence). DNA of the CDR3: TGTGCCAGCAGCTATGACAGGGGGACGATCGAGCAGTACGTC. The encoded protein is CASSYDRGTIEQYV.